The rows below give T cell receptor beta chains drawn from one sample of a study of blood T cell repertoires in COVID-19. Sequenced by immunoSEQ multiplex PCR; TCRdb stores in-frame clones only, minus some. The sample yields around 150,000 clones, approximately 80% seen once. What was sequenced was PBMCs or T cells enriched from blood (not recorded which). The source is a man between 70 and 80 years old who had been exposed to COVID-19. Each CDR3 is given with its conserved first and last residue. Fields, in order: clone size, J gene, D gene, V gene, CDR3 DNA, CDR3 protein. A D gene is named only where the DNA matches it firmly. The listing skips clone size in some rows; elsewhere it reads once, few, many or a size class.

>few|TRBJ1-2|-|TRBV2
TGTGCCAGCAGTGCGACAGATCGGTACTATGGCTACACCTTC
CASSATDRYYGYTF
>-|TRBJ1-6|-|TRBV4-1
TGCGCCAGCAGCCAAGAGGCGGCTCTGGTGTTTCCCCTCCACTTT
CASSQEAALVFPLHF
>-|TRBJ1-6|-|TRBV7-9
TGTGCCAGCAGCTTGGGACTCGATTCACCCCTCCACTTT
CASSLGLDSPLHF
>-|TRBJ1-2|-|TRBV30
TGTGCCTGGAGTCGGAGCGGAACCTATGGCTACACCTTC
CAWSRSGTYGYTF
>-|TRBJ1-1|-|TRBV30
TGTGCCTGGAGTACACTAGTTGGGACTGAAGCTTTCTTT
CAWSTLVGTEAFF
>-|TRBJ1-5|-|TRBV18
TGTGCCAGCTCACCAGGAAGTGGAAGGGGACAGCCCCAGCATTTT
CASSPGSGRGQPQHF
>-|TRBJ1-6|-|TRBV4-1
TGCGCCAGCAGCCCCGCGGCATCACCCCTCCACTTT
CASSPAASPLHF
>-|TRBJ1-4|TRBD1|TRBV28
TGTGCCAGCAGTTTGAACAGGGGGCGGTATGGTGAAAAACTGTTTTTT
CASSLNRGRYGEKLFF
>-|TRBJ2-7|TRBD1|TRBV5-6
TGTGCCAGCAGCTTCTTTACCGGACAGGGGGTCCACGAGCAGTACTTC
CASSFFTGQGVHEQYF
>-|TRBJ2-1|TRBD2|TRBV9
TGTGCCAGCAGCGTTTCCCGGACTAGTCAGAATGAGCAGTTCTTC
CASSVSRTSQNEQFF
>-|TRBJ1-2|-|TRBV30
TGTGCCTGGAGTTTGAGATATGGCTACACCTTC
CAWSLRYGYTF
>-|TRBJ1-4|TRBD1|TRBV15
TGTGCCACCAGCAGAGACAGACAGGGGAATGAAAAACTGTTTTTT
CATSRDRQGNEKLFF
>once|TRBJ1-2|-|TRBV29-1
TGCAGCGTTGATGGGCCAGGGCCCCATGGCTACACCTTC
CSVDGPGPHGYTF
>-|TRBJ2-7|TRBD2|TRBV18
TGTGCCAGCTCACCAGGACTAGGCGAGCAGTACTTC
CASSPGLGEQYF
>-|TRBJ2-3|-|TRBV10-2
TGCGCCAGCAGTGAGTCGAGGCTCCTACGAGCAGATACGCAGTATTTT
CASSESRLLRADTQYF
>-|TRBJ2-3|-|TRBV5-1
TGCGCCAGCAGCTTAAGGGGGGGTCGCACAGATACGCAGTATTTT
CASSLRGGRTDTQYF
>-|TRBJ2-7|TRBD1|TRBV18
TGTGCCAGCTCTCCGGGACAGGGGACTTACGAGCAGTACTTC
CASSPGQGTYEQYF
>-|TRBJ2-7|TRBD1|TRBV7-2
TGTGCCAGCAGCTTAGACAGGGGGCGGGGCGAGCAGTACTTC
CASSLDRGRGEQYF
>-|TRBJ2-7|-|TRBV6-5
TGTGCCAGCAGGAGACAAGGATACGAGCAGTACTTC
CASRRQGYEQYF
>-|TRBJ1-5|-|TRBV7-2
TGTGCCAGCAGCTGGGGAGTCTATCAGCCCCAGCATTTT
CASSWGVYQPQHF
>once|TRBJ2-5|TRBD1|TRBV9
TGTGCCAGCAGCGGGACAGGGGCAGAGACCCAGTACTTC
CASSGTGAETQYF
>-|TRBJ1-4|-|TRBV25-1
TGTGCCAGCAGAGATTCAGGGCGAGGAGCTAATGAAAAACTGTTTTTT
CASRDSGRGANEKLFF
>-|TRBJ2-1|-|TRBV21-1
TGTGCCAGCAGCGCGAAGGGTTCAGTCTGGCAGGGGTGCTACAATGAGCAGTTCTTC
CASSAKGSVWQGCYNEQFF
>-|TRBJ2-5|-|TRBV14
TGTGCCAGCAGCCATGCTGAGCGTAAGGGGAAGACCCAGTACTTC
CASSHAERKGKTQYF
>-|TRBJ1-3|-|TRBV5-8
TGTGCCAGCAGCCACGCCCTTCTGCAGGCTTCCTCTGGAAACACCATATATTTT
CASSHALLQASSGNTIYF
>-|TRBJ1-2|-|TRBV7-7
TGTGCCAGCGCGCCTCGGGGCTACACCTTC
CASAPRGYTF
>-|TRBJ1-3|-|TRBV10-3
TGTGCCATCAGAAGGGGCGTAACTGGAAACACCATATATTTT
CAIRRGVTGNTIYF
>few|TRBJ1-4|TRBD1|TRBV2
TGTGCCAGCAGTGGGGACAGGGTGGGAGAAAAACTGTTTTTT
CASSGDRVGEKLFF
>-|TRBJ2-3|-|TRBV4-3
TGCGCCAGCAGCCAAACCGGTATCACAGATACGCAGTATTTT
CASSQTGITDTQYF
>-|TRBJ2-4|-|TRBV2
TGTGCCAGCAGCCTACGATTATTTATGACAGGCGGTTTGCCCAAAAACATTCAGTACTTC
CASSLRLFMTGGLPKNIQYF
>-|TRBJ2-1|TRBD1|TRBV25-1
TGTGCCAGCAGTTTTGGGACAGGATCCAATGAGCAGTTCTTC
CASSFGTGSNEQFF
>-|TRBJ1-1|-|TRBV29-1
TGCAGCGTCCTGGACGGGATGAACACTGAAGCTTTCTTT
CSVLDGMNTEAFF
>-|TRBJ1-1|TRBD1|TRBV30
TGTGCCTGGAGCGCTGACAGGGCGGACACTGAAGCTTTCTTT
CAWSADRADTEAFF
>-|TRBJ1-1|-|TRBV11-2
TGTGCCAGCAGCTTAGTTAGCACTGAAGCTTTCTTT
CASSLVSTEAFF
>-|TRBJ2-1|TRBD2|TRBV2
TGTGCCAGCGGTCTAGCGGGAGGGCTGAGTGAGCAGTTCTTC
CASGLAGGLSEQFF
>-|TRBJ1-2|TRBD1|TRBV27
TGTGCCAGCTCCCCGGACAGGGGGTATGGCTACACCTTC
CASSPDRGYGYTF
>-|TRBJ2-7|TRBD1|TRBV12-3/TRBV12-4
TGTGCCAGCAGTTCGGGACAGGGGTCCGAGCAGTACTTC
CASSSGQGSEQYF
>few|TRBJ2-5|TRBD2|TRBV5-1
TGCGCCAGCAGCTTTAAACCCACTAGCGCGAGCCTAGAGACCCAGTACTTC
CASSFKPTSASLETQYF
>-|TRBJ2-2|-|TRBV3-1/TRBV3-2
TGTGCCAGCAGCCAAGGTCGCGTCACCGGGGAGCTGTTTTTT
CASSQGRVTGELFF
>-|TRBJ1-1|TRBD1|TRBV28
TGTGCCATAGGGGCAGGGGGACCGAACACTGAAGCTTTCTTT
CAIGAGGPNTEAFF
>-|TRBJ2-1|TRBD2|TRBV27
TGTGCCAGCAGTTTAGGGCTAGCGGGTAACAATGAGCAGTTCTTC
CASSLGLAGNNEQFF
>-|TRBJ2-1|TRBD2|TRBV6-5
TGTGCCAGCGGCTCGGGGGGGTGGGAGAATGAGCAGTTCTTC
CASGSGGWENEQFF
>-|TRBJ2-1|TRBD2|TRBV19
TGTGCCAGTAGAGGGACTAGCGGGAGGGCCGATGAGCAGTTCTTC
CASRGTSGRADEQFF
>-|TRBJ1-3|-|TRBV6-5
TGTGCCAGCAGTTACTCGAGGCCGGGAAACACCATATATTTT
CASSYSRPGNTIYF
>-|TRBJ1-2|-|TRBV2
TGTGCCAGCAGTGTCAACGGACTCCCGGGGGATGGCTACACCTTC
CASSVNGLPGDGYTF
>-|TRBJ2-3|TRBD2|TRBV3-1/TRBV3-2
TGTGCCACCTCAGCAGCTAGCGGGACTTATACAGATACGCAGTATTTT
CATSAASGTYTDTQYF
>-|TRBJ1-5|-|TRBV6-2/TRBV6-3
TGTGCCAGCAGTTACAGTCTATTTAGCAATCAGCCCCAGCATTTT
CASSYSLFSNQPQHF
>-|TRBJ2-1|TRBD1|TRBV23-1
TGCGCCAGCAGTCAAATTGTCTTCGGTATAGACAGGGGTCTCGAGGAGCAGTTCTTC
CASSQIVFGIDRGLEEQFF
>-|TRBJ1-6|-|TRBV5-1
TGCGCCAGCAGCCTCGGGACTGCCAATTCACCCCTCCACTTT
CASSLGTANSPLHF
>-|TRBJ1-5|-|TRBV19
TGTGCCAGTCATCTCGGGGTCGGGCCCCAGCATTTT
CASHLGVGPQHF